The next 22 T cell receptor beta chains were all read from a single sample in a study of cytomegalovirus exposure and HLA in healthy donors. The PCR had 60 Vbeta and 13 Jbeta primers. The repertoire was sequenced with immunoSEQ multiplex PCR; TCRdb's copy has only in-frame clones and lacks some. The data contain some 130,000 clones, 65% to 80% of them singletons. The sample comprised PBMCs. The source of these receptors is a man younger than 40 in good health and CMV-seronegative.

The chain recombines TRBV5-1 with TRBJ2-3; D call uncertain. There are 12 residues in the CDR3. V was clipped by 3 bases and J by 3 bases, with 5 bases between them. Germline V gene lookup returns CDR1 SGHRS and CDR2 YFSETQ. The CDR3 sequence: CASSSETDTQYF. DNA of the CDR3: TGCGCCAGCAGCTCAGAAACAGATACGCAGTATTTT.

Only a few counts were recorded for this clone. The chain's CDR3 is CASSPVTPGETQYF. DNA of the CDR3: TGTGCCAGCAGCCCAGTAACCCCCGGGGAGACCCAGTACTTC. J is TRBJ2-5 and V is TRBV7-9; the D is unclear. This CDR3 region has 14 residues. Per the germline V gene, CDR1 is SEHNR and CDR2 is FQNEAQ (reference sequence). V lost 5 bases to trimming and J lost 5 bases, with 15 bases between them. Using reference TRBV7-9 and TRBJ2-5 for the parts outside the CDR3, the full variable domain is DTGVSQNPRHKITKRGQNVTFRCDPISEHNRLYWYRQTLGQGPEFLTYFQNEAQLEKSRLLSDRFSAERPKGSFSTLEIQRTEQGDSAMYLCASSPVTPGETQYFGPGTRLLVL.

The chain is built from TRBV9 and TRBJ2-3, with 10 bases that match TRBD2. Germline V CDR1 and CDR2: SGDLS, YYNGEE. Unmatched junction bases numbered 7, after V lost 0 bases and J lost 0 bases. CDR3 size: 18 residues. CDR3 in amino acids: CASSVGGLAGASTDTQYF. The DNA for the CDR3 is TGTGCCAGCAGCGTAGGAGGGCTAGCGGGGGCTAGCACAGATACGCAGTATTTT.

The chain recombines TRBV2 with TRBJ1-6, with 8 nucleotides matching TRBD1. J gave up 2 bases and V 7 bases, and 4 bases lay outside the gene matches. The CDR3 has 15 residues. The germline gives CDR1 SNHLY, CDR2 FYNNEI. CDR3 nucleotides: TGTGCCAGCATTTTACAGGGGGCCTATAATTCACCCCTCCACTTT. Its protein product is CASILQGAYNSPLHF.

This rearrangement joins TRBV27 to TRBJ1-3, with 11 nucleotides matching TRBD1. Per the germline V gene, CDR1 is MNHEY and CDR2 is SMNVEV (reference sequence). The CDR3 runs to 16 residues. Trimming at V came to 5 bases and at J to 2 bases, leaving 5 bases not matched to a gene. The CDR3 sequence is CASSPWGQGAGNTIYF. CDR3 DNA: TGTGCCAGCAGTCCATGGGGACAGGGGGCTGGAAACACCATATATTTT.

The J gene is TRBJ1-5, the V gene TRBV4-1; D ambiguous. The ends were cut back, 5 bases at V and 1 base at J, with 12 bases in the middle. Germline loops: CDR1 MGHRA, CDR2 YSYEKL. This CDR3 is 15 amino acids long. DNA of the CDR3: TGCGCCAGCAGCGAGAGAGACAACAGCAATCAGCCCCAGCATTTT. Translated, it gives CASSERDNSNQPQHF.

The chain joins TRBV11-2 to TRBJ1-2; D remains unclear. In germline, CDR1 is SGHAT, CDR2 FQNNGV. V shed 4 bases and J shed 1 base, with 7 bases lying between them. This CDR3 is 13 amino acids long. As DNA, the CDR3 is TGTGCCAGCAGCTCCGGAGTTAACTATGGCTACACCTTC. It is translated as CASSSGVNYGYTF.

The chain links TRBV5-1 to TRBJ1-2; the match to TRBD1 covers 8 bases. CDR1 SGHRS and CDR2 YFSETQ come from the germline V gene. This CDR3 contains 14 residues. The trim removed 4 bases at V and 7 bases at J, leaving 9 bases unmatched. CDR3 residues: CASSRLQGASGYTF. The CDR3 DNA reads TGCGCCAGCAGCCGTCTTCAGGGGGCGTCTGGCTACACCTTC.

This rearrangement joins TRBV7-9 to TRBJ2-7, with no clear D. The CDR3 runs to 13 residues. The V gene lost 2 bases and the J gene lost 0 bases, with 5 bases spanning the gap. Germline CDR1 and CDR2: SEHNR and FQNEAQ (reference sequence). In DNA form, the CDR3 reads TGTGCCAGCAGCTTAATGGCCTCCTACGAGCAGTACTTC. It translates to CASSLMASYEQYF.

In this sample, this clone turned up a few times. This chain connects TRBV5-6 to TRBJ2-1; the match to TRBD2 covers 8 bases. The CDR3 runs 16 residues. The germline V gene has CDR1 SGHDT and CDR2 YYEEEE. The V and J ends lost 0 bases and 6 bases, in that order; junction bases with no gene match: 8. The CDR3 here is CASSLELGRGVNEQFF. The CDR3 bases are TGTGCCAGCAGCTTGGAACTGGGGCGGGGGGTCAATGAGCAGTTCTTC. Full variable domain (rest looked up from reference TRBV5-6 and TRBJ2-1): DAGVTQSPTHLIKTRGQQVTLRCSPKSGHDTVSWYQQALGQGPQFIFQYYEEEERQRGNFPDRFSGHQFPNYSSELNVNALLLGDSALYLCASSLELGRGVNEQFFGPGTRLTVL.

This chain uses TRBV11-1 with TRBJ2-3; D gene ambiguous. Germline loops: CDR1 SGHAT, CDR2 FQDESV (reference sequence). Trimming shortened V by 4 bases and J by 1 base, and 6 bases separated the two germline ends. This CDR3 has 13 residues. CDR3 bases: TGTGCCAGCAGCTCCCTACGCACAGATACGCAGTATTTT. Its translation is CASSSLRTDTQYF.

The chain couples TRBV29-1 to TRBJ2-3; maybe TRBD2 (5 bases). Looked up from germline, CDR1 is SQVTM and CDR2 is ANQGSEA. V was trimmed by 4 bases and J by 0 bases, leaving 20 bases between them. The length of the CDR3 is 17 residues. The chain's CDR3 is CSVGAGGPLFSTDTQYF. The DNA for the CDR3 is TGCAGCGTTGGGGCGGGCGGTCCCCTCTTTAGCACAGATACGCAGTATTTT.

This clone was seen only a few times. Written as DNA, the CDR3 is TGTGCCAGCAGCCCCCGGGGGGGACAGGGAAACATTCAGTACTTC. Translated: CASSPRGGQGNIQYF. The genes are TRBV7-9 and TRBJ2-4; perhaps TRBD1 as D (9 bases). CDR1 and CDR2 (germline): SEHNR, FQNEAQ (reference sequence). CDR3 length: 15 residues. Trimming stripped 5 bases from V and 6 bases from J, with 17 bases between.

This chain joins TRBV18 and TRBJ1-2; 12 positions agree with TRBD1. V shed 0 bases and J 7 bases; nucleotides not matched to a gene: 9. The CDR3 covers 17 residues. The germline gives CDR1 KGHSH, CDR2 LQKENI. CDR3 region: CASSPPLGDRGPGGYTF. CDR3 sequence (DNA): TGTGCCAGCTCACCACCGCTCGGGGACAGGGGGCCGGGTGGCTACACCTTC. Full variable domain (remainder filled in from reference TRBV18 and TRBJ1-2): NAGVMQNPRHLVRRRGQEARLRCSPMKGHSHVYWYRQLPEEGLKFMVYLQKENIIDESGMPKERFSAEFPKEGPSILRIQQVVRGDSAAYFCASSPPLGDRGPGGYTFGSGTRLTVV.

The rearrangement joins TRBV27 to TRBJ2-1; 9 bases map to TRBD2. This CDR3 is built from 16 residues. Trimming removed 6 bases from V and 2 bases from J; junction bases left unmatched: 8. Germline V lookup: CDR1 MNHEY, CDR2 SMNVEV (reference sequence). CDR3 sequence reads: CASRDSGRSAYNEQFF. The CDR3 nucleotides are TGTGCCAGCAGGGATAGCGGGAGAAGCGCCTACAATGAGCAGTTCTTC.

This clone occurred once. Other DNA sequences in the same sample also yield this CDR3. The CDR3 coding sequence is TGTGCCAGCAGTTACTCTCCTTCCTACGAGCAGTACTTC. Its translation: CASSYSPSYEQYF. The chain links TRBV6-5 to TRBJ2-7; D is unresolved. Per germline, CDR1 MNHEY and CDR2 SVGAGI. V was cut by 0 bases and J by 1 base, with 4 bases left in between. The CDR3 is 13 residues long.

In DNA form, the CDR3 reads TGTGCCAGCAGCCCTCGACAGGCCCAAGAGACCCAGTACTTC. Protein: CASSPRQAQETQYF. The chain couples TRBV16 to TRBJ2-5; possible D gene TRBD1, 6 bases. This CDR3 has 14 amino acids. Germline CDR1 reads KGHSY; CDR2 reads FQNENV. V lost 4 bases and J 1 base, leaving 10 bases between the germline ends.

The rearrangement uses TRBV5-1 and TRBJ2-1; 9 nucleotides match TRBD1. V lost 4 bases and J lost 9; bases outside the gene matches: 8. Looked up from germline, CDR1 is SGHRS and CDR2 is YFSETQ. This CDR3 region has 14 residues. CDR3 nucleotides: TGCGCCAGCAGCGCCGGGACAGGGTCCACTGAGCAGTTCTTC. It codes for CASSAGTGSTEQFF.

The genes are TRBV7-9 and TRBJ2-1; no clear D gene. CDR1 is SEHNR, CDR2 FQNEAQ, per germline (reference sequence). V lost 1 base and J 5 bases, leaving 12 bases between the germline ends. The CDR3 has 15 amino acids. The CDR3 coding sequence is TGTGCCAGCAGCTTAGGAGTCTACCAGGACAATGAGCAGTTCTTC. Protein product: CASSLGVYQDNEQFF.

This clone was counted a few times. The chain recombines TRBV12-2 with TRBJ1-4. TRBV12-2 is a pseudogene segment. This CDR3 comprises 10 residues. The CDR3 protein is CASLVEKLFF. CDR3 DNA: TGTGCAAGTCTCGTCGAAAAACTGTTTTTT.

The genes are TRBV28 and TRBJ1-1, with unresolved D. V lost 8 bases and J 3 bases, leaving 7 bases between the germline ends. The CDR3 loop spans 11 amino acids. Germline CDR1 reads MDHEN; CDR2 reads SYDVKM. This CDR3 reads CASFQDTEAFF. The DNA for the CDR3 is TGTGCCAGCTTCCAGGACACTGAAGCTTTCTTT.

This sequence joins TRBV27 and TRBJ2-1, with no clear D. This CDR3 comprises 14 residues. V lost 5 bases and J 8 bases, leaving 16 bases between the germline ends. CDR1 and CDR2 (germline): MNHEY, SMNVEV (reference sequence). In nucleotides, the CDR3 is TGTGCCAGCAGTAACTTCCCCGAGATGGATGAGCAGTTCTTC. Its protein is CASSNFPEMDEQFF.